This TCR beta chain was documented in a study of blood T cell repertoires in COVID-19 (dated by TCRdb to between 2020 and 2021). Background for the entire study: Collaborator samples came from the United States, Italy and Spain and covered acute and convalescent phases of COVID-19. The material from the prospective study consisted of cDNA or gDNA derived from T cells, B-cell-depleted T cells, or PBMCs. Deeply sampled blood TCRbeta repertoires from subjects exposed to, actively infected with, or recovered from COVID-19 were included in the dataset. The repertoires were made available in a free public database intended to serve as a resource for research on the immune response to SARS-CoV-2. The samples were drawn from the first 160 participants of the ongoing ImmuneRACE study and from 1,254 subjects provided by 6 global collaborators. A de-identified subject ID, COVID-19 status, age in years and sex were almost always included in the sample metadata. Where HLA class I and class II types were available, the types were taken from metadata supplied by the sample provider, not from assay-based typing.

TCRbeta CDR3 regions were amplified from genomic DNA using the immunoSEQ Assay, a bias-controlled multiplex PCR. The study's processing was this. Nucleated cell counts per sample were estimated from amplification of reference gene primers within the assay. To quantify the absolute abundance of each unique TCRbeta CDR3 rearrangement, sequence reads were collapsed and filtered. For each sample, productive Simpson clonality was calculated as the square root of Simpson's diversity index across productive rearrangements. TCRdb took over this immuneACCESS table, retaining in-frame rearrangements with V and J assigned. Such tables are incomplete; in checked studies, under half of the missing clones stem from an unresolved V gene, and the remainder is unexplained. The D gene and trimming were derived from the DNA, and the V and J assignments and clone size from that table. The sample profile shows 350,000 to 450,000 clones; roughly nine tenths of them were found once. The ten largest clones take up over 0.7% of the sample.

As for this clone: Its binding antigen is unknown. One base away there is no much larger clone; base qualities are not given.

Enrolling through a virtual design, the prospective study's participants ranged in age from roughly 18 to 90 years and lived across about two dozen United States geographic areas. In the prospective study, participants were assigned to cohorts based on the clinical history participants reported in a screening survey and a study questionnaire. Exposed participants were defined as having been in contact with someone with a PCR-confirmed or clinician-diagnosed COVID-19 case within 2 weeks of study entry. Each participant in the prospective study had whole blood, serum and a nasopharyngeal or oropharyngeal swab collected by mobile phlebotomists. Participants in the prospective study had the option to provide additional blood draws and questionnaires over an approximately 2-month period. Prospective study blood samples were shipped either frozen or at room temperature before DNA extraction. Broad study findings and their caveats: Clinical and demographic metadata were provided uncurated, with the amount varying by source and participant.

The sequenced sample consisted of PBMCs or T cells enriched from blood (not recorded which). This clonotype was obtained from a woman aged 40 to 50 who had been exposed to COVID-19.

Here is the DNA: TGTGCCAGCTCGACCGGGTATAATGAAAAACTGTTTTTT. Translated, it gives CASSTGYNEKLFF. The chain employs TRBV18 and TRBJ1-4; too little of a D gene remains to name it. In the germline V gene, CDR1 corresponds to KGHSH and CDR2 to LQKENI. Counted from cysteine to phenylalanine, this CDR3 has 13 amino acids. The sequence is cut down to CDR3 DNA, 39 bases in frame from base 1. The germline ends are 9 bases apart after V is trimmed by 6 bases and J by 4 bases.